This T cell receptor beta chain is drawn from a study of T-cell memory formation after mild COVID-19. The study, taken as a whole, reports: Clonal second-wave expansions that peaked on day 37 had unconfirmed SARS-CoV-2 specificity.

TCRdb processed the 5' RACE reads anew with MiXCR; each CDR3 protein has one entry. The table has 200,000 to 300,000 distinct CDR3 sequences, around 15% seen once. Germline loops: CDR1 SGDLS, CDR2 YYNGEE. CDR3 length: 16 amino acids. V was cut by 2 bases and J by 4 bases, with 17 bases left in between. This clonotype has only a few counts. What it binds is unknown. This sequence joins TRBV9 and TRBJ2-3; the D is unclear. Sequencing used PBMCs or a T cell subset sorted from them (not recorded which). The source of this sequence is a man between 18 and 29 years old who had mild COVID-19 (a few samples of this study predate the infection). Cell type and time point are not known. The CDR3 coding sequence is TGTGCCAGCAGCGTGGCCTCCAGGCGACGGGCAGATACGCAGTATTTT. It encodes CASSVASRRRADTQYF.